This TCR beta chain originates from a study of blood T cell repertoires in COVID-19. On the study more broadly: Acute and convalescent COVID-19 samples came from the United States, Italy and Spain.

J was trimmed by 2 bases and V by 3 bases; bases with no gene match: 2. The CDR3 length is 15 residues. Germline lookup yields CDR1 SGHTA and CDR2 FQGNSA. Participants were aged about 18 to 100 years, lived in about two dozen US areas, and enrolled virtually. Only in-frame clones appear in the TCRdb table, and some are missing; sequencing was by immunoSEQ multiplex PCR. The sample lists a few hundred thousand clones; 75% to 90% were seen once. This clone was recorded a few times. The sequence was collected from a man aged 25 to 40 who had recovered from COVID-19. The V gene is TRBV7-2, the J gene TRBJ2-1; 9 nucleotides align to TRBD2. Sequenced input: PBMCs or T cells enriched from blood (not recorded which). CDR3 nucleotide sequence: TGTGCCAGCAGCTTTCAGCGGGGGGCCTACAATGAGCAGTTCTTC. Residues: CASSFQRGAYNEQFF.